This TCR beta chain was recorded in a study of T cells after somatic rescue of genetic block. Profiling relied on immunoSEQ multiplex PCR, and the TCRdb table lists in-frame clones only, not all of them. The sample gives 10,000 to 15,000 clones, 73% of which show up once; around 20% is in the top ten. Germline values: CDR1 MDHEN, CDR2 SYDVKM. With 5 bases clipped from V and 0 bases from J, the junction kept 8 bases outside the gene matches. CDR3 size: 17 residues. Sample: peripheral blood mononuclear cells (PBMCs). The clonotype was recovered from a boy younger than 18. The V and J genes are TRBV28 and TRBJ2-3; 10 bases map to TRBD2. CDR3 amino acids: CASSGLAGAPSTDTQYF. For the CDR3, the DNA is TGTGCCAGCAGTGGGCTAGCGGGGGCCCCTAGCACAGATACGCAGTATTTT.